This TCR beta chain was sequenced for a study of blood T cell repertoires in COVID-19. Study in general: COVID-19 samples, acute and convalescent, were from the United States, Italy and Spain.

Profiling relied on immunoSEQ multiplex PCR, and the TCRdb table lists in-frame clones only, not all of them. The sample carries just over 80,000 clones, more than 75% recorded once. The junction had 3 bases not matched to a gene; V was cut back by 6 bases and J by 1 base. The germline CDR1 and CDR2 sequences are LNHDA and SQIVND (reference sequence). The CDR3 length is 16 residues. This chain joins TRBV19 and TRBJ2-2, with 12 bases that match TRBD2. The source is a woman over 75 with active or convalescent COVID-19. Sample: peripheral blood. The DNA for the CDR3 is TGTGCCAGTAGAGCACTAGCGGGGGGGAACACCGGGGAGCTGTTTTTT. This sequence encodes CASRALAGGNTGELFF.